This T cell receptor beta chain emerged from a study of T cell responses to AZD1222 COVID-19 vaccine. CDR3 length equals 15 residues. Trimming left V 5 bases short and J 5 bases short, with 18 bases between. Germline CDR1 MDHEN, CDR2 SYDVKM. The protocol was immunoSEQ multiplex PCR, while the TCRdb copy is restricted to in-frame clones and leaves out a portion. The repertoire includes around 120,000 clones, roughly 90% of them detected once, and 7.5% to 9.5% sits in the top ten. Points from the study as a whole: Seropositive AZD1222 recipients at baseline numbered only six or seven.

In regard to this clone: The antigen remains undetermined.

This rearrangement joins TRBV28 to TRBJ1-1; unclear D gene. This sample comprised peripheral blood, obtained on day 0 of AZD1222 vaccination. The receptor comes from an adult in good health. CDR3 bases: TGTGCCAGCAGTGAACACGGTTCAAGTGGGACTGAAGCTTTCTTT. Translation: CASSEHGSSGTEAFF.